This TCR beta chain was retrieved from a study of cytomegalovirus exposure and HLA in healthy donors. Whole-study context: The roughly 120 validation repertoires, a later analysis reported, used the same platform as the approximately 700 first-cohort repertoires.

The CDR3 is 15 amino acids. V lost 6 bases and J lost 3, with 14 bases in between. Germline CDR1 and CDR2: SGHTA and FQGNSA. This clone was detected only once. TCRdb's table, derived via immunoSEQ multiplex PCR, lists solely in-frame clones and lacks some. The sample lists 110,000 to 150,000 clones; 80% to 90% were seen once. The chain recombines TRBV7-2 with TRBJ1-4, with D perhaps TRBD1 (6 bases). The receptor was derived from a man between 18 and 35 years old in good health and CMV-seronegative. Sequences were obtained from PBMCs. The CDR3 nucleotides are TGTGCCAGCAGAGAACAACAGGGCCCTAATGAAAAACTGTTTTTT. Its translation: CASREQQGPNEKLFF.